A selection of T cell receptor beta chains follows, all from one sample in a study of human T cells and chemical hapten exposure. TCRdb recomputed calls from the RACE reads with MiXCR, one row per CDR3 protein. The sample carries 300,000 to 350,000 distinct CDR3 sequences, about 7% recorded once. The sequenced sample was whole blood, obtained in connection with sensitization to the hapten diphenylcyclopropenone (DPC). Receptor source: a woman under 30 with alopecia areata. Some clones in this sample may be carry-over from other donors' samples. CDR3s include the opening cysteine and the closing phenylalanine or tryptophan. The D gene is left open where the match is weak. Clone size is given for some rows only: seen once, a few or many times, or a class if the clone is expanded.

D,size,length,V,J,CDR3,DNA
.,many,17,TRBV4-3,TRBJ1-1,CASSQSVDLVLNTEAFF,TGCGCCAGCAGCCAATCCGTGGACCTGGTCCTGAACACTGAAGCTTTCTTT
TRBD1,.,15,TRBV6-6,TRBJ2-5,CASRQQGFREETQYF,TGTGCCAGCAGGCAACAGGGGTTTCGGGAAGAGACCCAGTACTTC
.,.,17,TRBV27,TRBJ2-7,CASSSLPPLGSSDEQYF,TGTGCCAGCAGTTCCTTACCCCCTTTGGGTAGCTCAGACGAGCAGTACTTC
.,few,16,TRBV13,TRBJ2-2,CASSPQGLRNTGELFF,TGTGCCAGCAGCCCACAGGGTCTCAGGAACACCGGGGAGCTGTTTTTT
TRBD1,.,11,TRBV29-1,TRBJ1-1,CSATTGVEAFF,TGCAGCGCAACGACAGGGGTTGAAGCTTTCTTT
TRBD1,.,13,TRBV25-1,TRBJ1-1,CASSEDRDTEAFF,TGTGCCAGCAGTGAAGACAGGGACACTGAAGCTTTCTTT
.,few,14,TRBV20-1,TRBJ1-6,CSAREGRVGSPLHF,TGCAGTGCTAGAGAGGGCAGGGTTGGCTCACCCCTCCACTTT
TRBD1,many,12,TRBV29-1,TRBJ2-1,CSVGTGGAEQFF,TGCAGCGTGGGCACAGGGGGAGCTGAGCAGTTCTTC
TRBD1,many,14,TRBV6-2/TRBV6-3,TRBJ1-1,CASSRQGAGTEAFF,TGTGCCAGCAGTCGTCAGGGGGCTGGCACTGAAGCTTTCTTT
.,.,15,TRBV7-7,TRBJ2-1,CASSLVRGPLYEQFF,TGTGCTAGCAGCTTAGTCAGGGGACCTTTATATGAGCAGTTCTTC
TRBD1,.,15,TRBV6-5,TRBJ1-2,CASRRTGGRGYGYTF,TGTGCCAGCAGACGGACAGGAGGACGAGGGTATGGCTACACCTTC
.,few,15,TRBV5-3,TRBJ2-2,CARSLDAGITGELFF,TGTGCCAGAAGCTTGGATGCGGGGATCACCGGGGAGCTGTTTTTT
.,.,11,TRBV12-3/TRBV12-4,TRBJ1-2,CASSSPEGYTF,TGTGCCAGCAGTTCCCCGGAGGGCTACACCTTC
TRBD1,many,16,TRBV7-8,TRBJ1-1,CASSWGQGAAYTEAFF,TGTGCCAGCAGCTGGGGACAGGGGGCTGCTTACACTGAAGCTTTCTTT
TRBD1,many,16,TRBV27,TRBJ2-7,CASSLGPPGQGFEQYF,TGTGCCAGCAGTCTCGGCCCACCGGGACAGGGGTTCGAGCAGTACTTC
.,many,12,TRBV7-9,TRBJ1-2,CASSLERGRYTF,TGTGCCAGCAGCTTAGAACGTGGTCGCTACACCTTC
TRBD1,.,15,TRBV2,TRBJ1-2,CASSDERDSSYGYTF,TGTGCCAGCAGTGACGAGAGGGACAGTTCTTATGGCTACACCTTC
.,few,15,TRBV12-3/TRBV12-4,TRBJ2-2,CASSPGPRNTGELFF,TGTGCCAGCAGTCCGGGGCCGAGGAACACCGGGGAGCTGTTTTTT
TRBD1,.,12,TRBV27,TRBJ2-7,CASSLTGGVQYF,TGTGCCAGCAGTTTGACAGGGGGAGTGCAGTACTTC
.,.,14,TRBV5-1,TRBJ1-1,CASSWGAVNTEAFF,TGCGCCAGCAGTTGGGGGGCGGTGAACACTGAAGCTTTCTTT
.,many,16,TRBV6-5,TRBJ1-1,CASSYSPLGGGGEAFF,TGTGCCAGCAGTTACTCACCCCTAGGGGGGGGCGGTGAAGCTTTCTTT
TRBD1,many,14,TRBV5-1,TRBJ1-1,CASRDDRGNTEAFF,TGCGCCAGCAGGGATGACAGGGGGAACACTGAAGCTTTCTTT
.,few,17,TRBV11-3,TRBJ2-2,CASSSEGPEDNTGELFF,TGTGCCAGCAGCTCCGAGGGCCCGGAAGATAACACCGGGGAGCTGTTTTTT
TRBD1,few,14,TRBV27,TRBJ2-2,CASSFSDRGGELFF,TGTGCCAGCAGTTTTTCCGACAGGGGCGGGGAGCTGTTTTTT
TRBD2,.,15,TRBV3-1,TRBJ2-7,CASSPAGGGTYEQYF,TGTGCCAGCAGCCCTGCGGGCGGGGGGACCTACGAGCAGTACTTC
.,many,15,TRBV4-3,TRBJ1-1,CASSQEWGPNTEAFF,TGCGCCAGCAGCCAAGAGTGGGGGCCGAACACTGAAGCTTTCTTT
.,.,14,TRBV29-1,TRBJ1-2,CSALITGPYDGYTF,TGCAGCGCCCTCATTACAGGGCCCTACGATGGCTACACCTTC
TRBD2,few,13,TRBV5-1,TRBJ2-5,CASGGGPQETQYF,TGCGCCAGCGGGGGGGGACCGCAAGAGACCCAGTACTTC
.,few,16,TRBV6-2/TRBV6-3,TRBJ2-7,CASSYPDRRNSYEQYF,TGTGCCAGCAGTTACCCCGACAGGAGGAACTCCTACGAGCAGTACTTC
.,few,15,TRBV15,TRBJ1-4,CATSSNREPNEKLFF,TGTGCCACCAGCAGCAACAGGGAGCCGAATGAAAAACTGTTTTTT
.,.,14,TRBV7-2,TRBJ2-1,CASSFRQTYNEQFF,TGTGCCAGCAGCTTCAGACAGACCTACAATGAGCAGTTCTTC
.,.,15,TRBV29-1,TRBJ1-2,CSVEDPDRRFGGYTF,TGCAGCGTTGAAGACCCGGACCGCCGCTTTGGAGGCTATACCTTC
.,few,12,TRBV20-1,TRBJ1-2,CSARGIGRGYTF,TGCAGTGCTAGGGGGATAGGGAGAGGCTACACCTTC
TRBD1,few,16,TRBV12-5,TRBJ1-2,CASGLVWQGANNGYTF,TGTGCTAGTGGTTTGGTTTGGCAGGGGGCAAATAATGGCTACACCTTC
.,few,16,TRBV7-9,TRBJ1-3,CASSPRRSLSGNTIYF,TGTGCCAGCAGCCCCAGGCGGTCGCTCTCTGGAAACACCATATATTTT
.,many,14,TRBV12-3/TRBV12-4,TRBJ2-3,CASSPGLHTDTQYF,TGTGCCAGCAGCCCAGGACTCCACACAGATACGCAGTATTTT
.,.,14,TRBV6-2/TRBV6-3,TRBJ1-5,CAVKEGGSNQPQHF,TGTGCCGTAAAGGAGGGGGGGAGTAATCAGCCCCAGCATTTT
TRBD1,many,15,TRBV27,TRBJ1-5,CASSLSGGSNQPQHF,TGTGCCAGCAGCTTATCAGGGGGGAGCAATCAGCCCCAGCATTTT
.,few,14,TRBV12-3/TRBV12-4,TRBJ1-1,CASSPTGRWTEAFF,TGTGCCAGCAGTCCCACAGGGCGTTGGACTGAAGCTTTCTTT
.,.,16,TRBV12-3/TRBV12-4,TRBJ2-6,CASSLVRDSGANVLTF,TGTGCCAGCAGTTTAGTCAGGGACTCTGGGGCCAACGTCCTGACTTTC
.,.,14,TRBV6-2/TRBV6-3,TRBJ1-1,CASSYSTTNTEAFF,TGTGCCAGCAGTTACTCGACCACGAACACTGAAGCTTTCTTT
TRBD1,.,15,TRBV20-1,TRBJ1-1,CSADRTGGANTEAFF,TGCAGTGCAGATCGGACAGGGGGCGCGAACACTGAAGCTTTCTTT